These 6 T cell receptor beta chains originate from one sample sequenced in a study of graft-versus-host responses after intestinal transplantation. The data were produced by immunoSEQ multiplex PCR, yet TCRdb's version contains in-frame clones alone and is incomplete. Here the sample spans around 120,000 clones, approximately 95% being singletons. These TCRs are of unknown antigen specificity. Material: unstimulated CD4+ T cells sorted from spleen or lymph node cells, obtained before intestinal transplant. The receptors here all came from a human donor who received an intestinal transplant.

V and J are TRBV19 and TRBJ1-1; TRBD1 is a possible D gene (6 bases). Germline CDR1 and CDR2: LNHDA and SQIVND (reference sequence). V was shortened by 9 bases and J by 4 bases, with 15 bases between the two germline ends. The CDR3 consists of 13 residues. Written as DNA, the CDR3 is TGTGCCAGCCGGGGACACGAGGGCACTGAAGCTTTCTTT. Translation: CASRGHEGTEAFF. The full variable domain, with the rest looked up from reference TRBV19 and TRBJ1-1, is DGGITQSPKYLFRKEGQNVTLSCEQNLNHDAMYWYRQDPGQGLRLIYYSQIVNDFQKGDIAEGYSVSREKKESFPLTVTSAQKNPTAFYLCASRGHEGTEAFFGQGTRLTVV.

This clone has a single count. The chain combines TRBV19 with TRBJ2-1, with a possible D match to TRBD1 (5 bases). Germline CDR1 is LNHDA and CDR2 is SQIVND (reference sequence). The CDR3 sequence is 13 residues long. Trimming took 3 bases from V and 9 from J, leaving 12 bases between them. The CDR3 protein is CASSMIWGSEQFF. The CDR3 DNA reads TGTGCCAGTAGTATGATATGGGGCTCTGAGCAGTTCTTC.

V is TRBV30 and J is TRBJ1-5; maybe TRBD1 (6 bases). Germline CDR1 is GTSNPN and CDR2 is SVGIG (reference sequence). CDR3 length: 14 amino acids. The V end was cut by 3 bases, the J end by 3 bases, with 12 bases between. The CDR3 spells CAWSRDTYNQPQHF. CDR3 DNA sequence: TGTGCCTGGAGCCGGGACACCTACAATCAGCCCCAGCATTTT.

The rearrangement links TRBV2 to TRBJ1-4; possibly TRBD1 for D (5 bases). V was trimmed by 4 bases and J by 7 bases, leaving 16 bases between them. The CDR3 loop spans 15 amino acids. The germline gives CDR1 SNHLY, CDR2 FYNNEI. The CDR3 is CASSGDGGGVEKLFF. The CDR3 DNA reads TGTGCCAGCAGTGGGGATGGGGGAGGCGTTGAAAAACTGTTTTTT. The variable domain in full, completed from reference TRBV2 and TRBJ1-4, reads EPEVTQTPSHQVTQMGQEVILRCVPISNHLYFYWYRQILGQKVEFLVSFYNNEISEKSEIFDDQFSVERPDGSNFTLKIRSTKLEDSAMYFCASSGDGGGVEKLFFGSGTQLSVL.

This chain connects TRBV4-1 to TRBJ1-5; no clear D. CDR3 length: 16 amino acids. Germline CDR1 is MGHRA and CDR2 is YSYEKL. Between the trimmed V and J ends, which lost 0 bases and 1 base, there was a span of 10 bases. CDR3 nucleotides: TGCGCCAGCAGCCAAGAGGCTCCGGAGAGCAATCAGCCCCAGCATTTT. Translation gives CASSQEAPESNQPQHF.

The chain links TRBV30 to TRBJ1-2; D possibly corresponds to TRBD1 (5 bases). The CDR3 loop spans 15 amino acids. The germline V gene has CDR1 GTSNPN and CDR2 SVGIG (reference sequence). The V gene lost 1 base and the J gene lost 4 bases, with 16 bases spanning the gap. In nucleotides, the CDR3 is TGTGCCTGGAGTGAGACAGCTCCCGGGGGCTATGGCTACACCTTC. Residues: CAWSETAPGGYGYTF.